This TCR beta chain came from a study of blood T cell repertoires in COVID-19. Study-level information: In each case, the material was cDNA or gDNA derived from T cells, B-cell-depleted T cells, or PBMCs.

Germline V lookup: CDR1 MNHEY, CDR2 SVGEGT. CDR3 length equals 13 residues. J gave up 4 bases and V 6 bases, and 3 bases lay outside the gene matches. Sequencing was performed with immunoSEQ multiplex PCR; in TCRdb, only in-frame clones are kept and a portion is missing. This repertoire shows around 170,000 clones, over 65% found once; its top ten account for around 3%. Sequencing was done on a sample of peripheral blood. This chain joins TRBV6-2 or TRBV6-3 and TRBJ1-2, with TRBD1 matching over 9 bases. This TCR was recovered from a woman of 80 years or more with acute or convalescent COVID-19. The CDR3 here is CASSKDRGYGYTF. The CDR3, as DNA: TGTGCCAGCAGCAAGGACAGGGGCTATGGCTACACCTTC.